Listed here are 4 T cell receptor beta chains from one sample, sequenced in a study of T cells after yellow fever vaccination. TCRdb reanalysed the 5' RACE reads using MiXCR and keeps one entry per CDR3 protein. The table records 150,000 to 200,000 distinct CDR3 sequences, around 7.3% of them present only once. The specimen comprised CD4+ T cells sorted from PBMCs, sampled 5 days after the first yellow fever vaccination. The receptors stem from a young man who received the YFV17D yellow fever vaccine.

This clonotype was counted at least ten times. The gene calls are TRBV5-1 and TRBJ2-6; D is unclear. Germline lookup yields CDR1 SGHRS and CDR2 YFSETQ. This CDR3 contains 16 residues. Trimming left V 2 bases short and J 0 bases short, with 9 bases between. The CDR3 sequence is CASSFGDRSGANVLTF. For the CDR3, the DNA is TGCGCCAGCAGCTTTGGAGACCGCTCTGGGGCCAACGTCCTGACTTTC.

This clonotype has a count of ten or more. The rearrangement links TRBV6-1 to TRBJ2-5, with D perhaps matching TRBD2 (6 bases). CDR1 is MNHNS, CDR2 SASEGT, per germline. Trimming stripped 11 bases from V and 5 bases from J, with 18 bases between. This CDR3 contains 13 residues. The CDR3: CAGGFRGPETQYF. The CDR3 coding sequence is TGTGCCGGGGGGTTTAGGGGCCCGGAGACCCAGTACTTC.

This clonotype was recorded at least ten times. The chain's CDR3 is CASSFDRGTDTQYF. The CDR3 DNA reads TGTGCCAGCAGCTTTGACAGGGGTACAGATACGCAGTATTTT. The V and J genes are TRBV7-3 and TRBJ2-3; 8 bases line up with TRBD1. The CDR3 consists of 14 residues. Germline V gives CDR1 SGHTA, CDR2 FQGTGA. Trimming removed 3 bases from V and 3 bases from J; junction bases left unmatched: 2.

This clonotype was counted many times. J is TRBJ1-1 and V is TRBV6-4, with 7 bases that match TRBD1. The germline V gene encodes CDR1 MRHNA and CDR2 SNTAGT. The CDR3 contains 14 residues. Losses at the gene ends were 3 bases for V and 6 bases for J; bases not matched to a gene: 7. The CDR3 sequence is CASSERGRMAEAFF. The CDR3 bases are TGTGCCAGCAGTGAGAGGGGGCGCATGGCTGAAGCTTTCTTT.